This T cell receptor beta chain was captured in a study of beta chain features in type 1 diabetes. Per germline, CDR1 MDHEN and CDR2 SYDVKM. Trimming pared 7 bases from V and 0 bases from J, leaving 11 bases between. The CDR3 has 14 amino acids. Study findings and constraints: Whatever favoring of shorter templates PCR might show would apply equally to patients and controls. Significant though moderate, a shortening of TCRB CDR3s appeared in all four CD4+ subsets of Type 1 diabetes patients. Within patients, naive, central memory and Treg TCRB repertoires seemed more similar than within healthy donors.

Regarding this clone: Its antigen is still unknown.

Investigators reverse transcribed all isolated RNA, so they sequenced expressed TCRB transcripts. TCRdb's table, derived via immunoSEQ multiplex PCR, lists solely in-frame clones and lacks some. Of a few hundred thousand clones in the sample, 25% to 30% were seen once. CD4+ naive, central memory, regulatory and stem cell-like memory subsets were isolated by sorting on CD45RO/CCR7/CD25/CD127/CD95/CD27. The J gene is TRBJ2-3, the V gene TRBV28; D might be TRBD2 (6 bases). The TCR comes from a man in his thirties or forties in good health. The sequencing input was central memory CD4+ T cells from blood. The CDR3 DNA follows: TGTGCCAGCACCCAAGGAGGGAGCACAGATACGCAGTATTTT. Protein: CASTQGGSTDTQYF.